What follows describes a single T cell receptor beta chain. These data originate in a study of blood T cell repertoires in COVID-19. Libraries were prepared by immunoSEQ multiplex PCR; TCRdb keeps only in-frame clonotypes and omits some of them. The table has around 240,000 clones, about 87% seen once. Trimming took 6 bases from V and 10 from J; bases not matched to a gene: 14. Germline CDR1 and CDR2: MDHEN and SYDVKM. The CDR3 is 16 amino acids. The receptor comes from a man in his forties or fifties who had been exposed to COVID-19. This sequence joins TRBV28 and TRBJ1-6, with 8 nucleotides matching TRBD1. Input material: PBMCs or T cells enriched from blood (not recorded which). The CDR3 reads CASSPLGQGLFSPLHF. CDR3 coding DNA: TGTGCCAGCAGCCCTCTCGGACAGGGTTTATTCTCACCCCTCCACTTT.